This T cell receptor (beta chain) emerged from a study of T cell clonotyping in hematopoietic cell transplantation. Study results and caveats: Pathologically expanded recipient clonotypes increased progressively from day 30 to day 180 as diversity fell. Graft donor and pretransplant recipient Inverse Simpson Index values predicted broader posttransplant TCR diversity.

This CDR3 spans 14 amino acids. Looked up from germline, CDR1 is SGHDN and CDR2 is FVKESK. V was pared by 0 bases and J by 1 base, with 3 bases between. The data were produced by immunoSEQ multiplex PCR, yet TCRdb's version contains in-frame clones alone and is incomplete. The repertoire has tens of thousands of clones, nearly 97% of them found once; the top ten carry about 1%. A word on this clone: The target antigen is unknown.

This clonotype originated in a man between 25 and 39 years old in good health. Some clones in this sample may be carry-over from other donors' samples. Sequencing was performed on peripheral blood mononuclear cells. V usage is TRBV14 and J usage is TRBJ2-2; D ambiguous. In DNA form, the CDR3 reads TGTGCCAGCAGCCAAGATTGGAACACCGGGGAGCTGTTTTTT. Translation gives CASSQDWNTGELFF. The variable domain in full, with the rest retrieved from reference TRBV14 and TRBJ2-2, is EAGVTQFPSHSVIEKGQTVTLRCDPISGHDNLYWYRRVMGKEIKFLLHFVKESKQDESGMPNNRFLAERTGGTYSTLKVQPAELEDSGVYFCASSQDWNTGELFFGEGSRLTVL.